This T cell receptor (beta chain) is drawn from a study of PD-L1 blockade in urothelial cancer. Clones were sequenced by immunoSEQ multiplex PCR, and TCRdb holds only the in-frame ones, with some missing. The sample shows approximately 90,000 clones, 90% of them seen only once. Looked up from germline, CDR1 is MRHNA and CDR2 is SNTAGT. The V gene lost 8 bases and the J gene lost 7 bases, with 27 bases spanning the gap. The CDR3 covers 16 residues. The time point here: pretreatment peripheral blood. The sequence was collected from a man aged 55 to 70 with urothelial cancer. V and J are TRBV6-4 and TRBJ2-7, with a tentative D call TRBD1 (6 bases). The sequences come from PBMCs, collected around atezolizumab (anti-PD-L1) treatment. The CDR3: CASENLPRDTLWEQYF. CDR3 in DNA: TGTGCCAGCGAGAACCTGCCCCGGGACACCTTATGGGAGCAGTACTTC.